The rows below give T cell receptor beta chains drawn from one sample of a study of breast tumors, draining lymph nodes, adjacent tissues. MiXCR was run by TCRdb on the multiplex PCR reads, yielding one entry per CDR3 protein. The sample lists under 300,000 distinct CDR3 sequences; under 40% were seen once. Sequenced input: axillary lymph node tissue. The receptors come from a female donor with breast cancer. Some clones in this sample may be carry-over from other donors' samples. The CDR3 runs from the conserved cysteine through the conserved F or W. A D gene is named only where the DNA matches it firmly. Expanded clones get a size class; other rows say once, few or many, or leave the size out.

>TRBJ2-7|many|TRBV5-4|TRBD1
TGTGCCAGCACCTCGGGGACAGGGGTGGACGAGCAGTACTTC
CASTSGTGVDEQYF
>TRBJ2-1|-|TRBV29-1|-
TGCAGCGCCCACCCATCGGGCTGGAATGAGCAGTTCTTC
CSAHPSGWNEQFF
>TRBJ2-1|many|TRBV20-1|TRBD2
TGCAGTCTACCGGGAGGATCTAATTGGAATGAGCAGTTCTTC
CSLPGGSNWNEQFF
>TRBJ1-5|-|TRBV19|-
TGTGCCAGTAGTAGCGGGGAGACCCAGCATTTT
CASSSGETQHF
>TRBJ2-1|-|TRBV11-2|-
TGTGCCAGCAGCTTAGTACAGGGTCCTGCCTATGAGCAGTTCTTC
CASSLVQGPAYEQFF
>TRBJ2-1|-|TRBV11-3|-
TGTGCCAGCAGCTTAGATCCCCACGGGGAGCAGTTCTTC
CASSLDPHGEQFF
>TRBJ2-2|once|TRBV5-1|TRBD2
TGCGCCAGCAGCGGCGCTAGCGGGAGGGCCACGAGCACCGGGGAGCTGTTTTTT
CASSGASGRATSTGELFF
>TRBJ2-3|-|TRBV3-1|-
TGTGCCAGCAGCCAAGATGGAGCTTCGGCCCAGTATTTT
CASSQDGASAQYF
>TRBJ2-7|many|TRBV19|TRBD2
TGTGCCAGTAGTAAGTCTAGCGGGTCCTACGAGCAGTACTTC
CASSKSSGSYEQYF
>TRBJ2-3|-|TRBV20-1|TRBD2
TGCAGTGCTTCCGGGACTAGCGGGGGGGTTTCAGATACGCAGTATTTT
CSASGTSGGVSDTQYF
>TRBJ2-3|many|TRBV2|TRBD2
TGTGCCAGCAAGGTCCAACAGCGGGGGGGATTGGATACGCAGTATTTT
CASKVQQRGGLDTQYF
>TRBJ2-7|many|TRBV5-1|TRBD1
TGCGCCAGCAGCTTCGGAGGGGGACAGGACCTCTACGAGCAGTACTTC
CASSFGGGQDLYEQYF
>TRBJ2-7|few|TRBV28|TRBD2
TGTGCCAGCACAGGACTAGCGGGAGTTTACGAGCAGTACTTC
CASTGLAGVYEQYF
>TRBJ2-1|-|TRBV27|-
TGTGCCAGCAGTTTAAGGAGGGATGAGCAGTTCTTC
CASSLRRDEQFF
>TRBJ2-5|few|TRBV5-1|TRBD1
TGCGCCAGCAGCCGGCAGGGGGTACAAGAGACCCAGTACTTC
CASSRQGVQETQYF
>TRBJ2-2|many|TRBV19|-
TGTGCCAGTATGTGGGGGGTGAACACCGGGGAGCTGTTTTTT
CASMWGVNTGELFF
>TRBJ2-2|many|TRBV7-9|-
TGTGCCAGCAGCTTAGCGGGAGGGAACACCGGGGAGCTGTTTTTT
CASSLAGGNTGELFF
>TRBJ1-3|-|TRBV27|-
TGTGCCAGCAGACAGATCTCTGGAAACACCATATATTTT
CASRQISGNTIYF
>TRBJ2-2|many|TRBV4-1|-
TGCGCCAGCAGCCGGGACACAACCAACACCGGGGAGCTGTTTTTT
CASSRDTTNTGELFF
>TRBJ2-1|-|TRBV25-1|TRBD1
TGTGCCAGCAGTTACCTAAGACAGGGGGAAGGTGAGCAGTTCTTC
CASSYLRQGEGEQFF
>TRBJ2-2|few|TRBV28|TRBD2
TGTGCCAGCAGCGGAGCGGGGCGAGACACCGGGGAGCTGTTTTTT
CASSGAGRDTGELFF
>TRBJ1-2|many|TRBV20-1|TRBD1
TGCAGTGCTAGACCCTGGACAGGCGGCTATGGCTACACCTTC
CSARPWTGGYGYTF
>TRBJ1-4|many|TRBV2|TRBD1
TGTGCCAGCAGTGGACAGGGTAAAATTGAAAAACTGTTTTTT
CASSGQGKIEKLFF
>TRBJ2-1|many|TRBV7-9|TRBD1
TGTGCCAGCAGTTACTCTCCGGGACAGGGATTCTACAATGAGCAGTTCTTC
CASSYSPGQGFYNEQFF
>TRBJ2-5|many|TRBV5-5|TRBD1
TGTGCCAGCAGCCACCGGGACAGGGAGACCCAGTACTTC
CASSHRDRETQYF
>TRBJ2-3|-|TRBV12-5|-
TGTGCTAGTGGTTTCCCCTCGGGGGCTTTTACGCAGTATTTT
CASGFPSGAFTQYF
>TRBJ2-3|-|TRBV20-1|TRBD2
TGCAGTGCAACCCGGGGGACTAGCGGGGGAGTTGATACGCAGTATTTT
CSATRGTSGGVDTQYF
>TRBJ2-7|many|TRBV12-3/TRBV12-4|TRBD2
TGTGCCAGCAGCCTGACTAGCGGGAGTGGAGAGCAGTACTTC
CASSLTSGSGEQYF
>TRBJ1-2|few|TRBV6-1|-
TGTGCCAGCAGTGACCGACAGGCATATGGCTACACCTTC
CASSDRQAYGYTF
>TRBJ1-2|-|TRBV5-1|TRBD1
TGTGCCAGTACCGACATGACAGGGGCCGCTAACTATGGCTACACCTTC
CASTDMTGAANYGYTF
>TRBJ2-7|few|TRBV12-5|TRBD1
TGTGCTAGTGGACCCGACAGGGGGGGCTTCTACGAGCAGTACTTC
CASGPDRGGFYEQYF
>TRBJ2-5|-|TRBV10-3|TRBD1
TGTGCCATTAGAGGGGGACAGGGGGGCGAGACCCAGTACTTC
CAIRGGQGGETQYF
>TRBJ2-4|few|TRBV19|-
TGTGCCAGTAGTATGTCTGGGGGCGAGGGAAACATTCAGTACTTC
CASSMSGGEGNIQYF
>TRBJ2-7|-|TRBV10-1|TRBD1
TGCGCCAGCAGTGAAACAGGGGCGAGGGAGCAGTACTTC
CASSETGAREQYF
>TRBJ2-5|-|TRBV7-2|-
TGTGCCAGCAGCTTGGGGGACGAAGAGACCCAGTACTTC
CASSLGDEETQYF
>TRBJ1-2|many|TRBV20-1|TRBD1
TGCAGTGCTAGACCCAACCACGGGGCAGGGGGATATGGCTACACCTTC
CSARPNHGAGGYGYTF
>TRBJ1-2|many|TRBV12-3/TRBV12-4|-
TGTGCCTCCCGCTCCTCGGCAGGGAACTATGGCTACACCTTC
CASRSSAGNYGYTF
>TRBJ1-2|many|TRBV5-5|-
TGTGCCAGCAGCATCGACGGTAACTATGGCTACACCTTC
CASSIDGNYGYTF
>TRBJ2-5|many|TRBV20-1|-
TGCAGTGCTTTGCGACCCCCGGAGACCCAGTACTTC
CSALRPPETQYF
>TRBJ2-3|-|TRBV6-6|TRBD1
TGTGCCAGCAGTTACTCGATCCGCAAGACAGGGGGCACAGATACGCAGTATTTT
CASSYSIRKTGGTDTQYF